This T cell receptor (beta chain) is from a study of T-cell memory formation after mild COVID-19. For the study at large: TCR clusters largely stayed donor specific.

In TCRdb, the 5' RACE reads were re-called with MiXCR into one record per CDR3 protein. The sample comprises 300,000 to 400,000 distinct CDR3 sequences, approximately 15% of which are singletons, and around a fifth rests with the top ten. The CDR3 is 14 residues long. Per the germline V gene, CDR1 is SGHKS and CDR2 is YYEKEE (reference sequence). V lost 4 bases to trimming and J lost 1 base, with 11 bases between them. The TCR was taken from a man in his late teens or twenties who had mild COVID-19 (a few samples of this study predate the infection). Cell type and time point are not known. V is TRBV5-5 and J is TRBJ1-2, with D unresolved. The sequenced sample was PBMCs or a T cell subset sorted from them (not recorded which). In DNA form, the CDR3 reads TGTGCCAGCAGCCCAACCACAGTTAACTATGGCTACACCTTC. Translating gives CASSPTTVNYGYTF.